These 27 T cell receptor beta chains came from one sample sequenced in a study of post-analysis software for immune sequencing data. Study-level results: Higher frequency in patients than in controls was seen for about five TRBV segments, with TRBV5-6, TRBV5-1 and TRBV20-1 among them.

Which antigens these TCRs recognize remains unknown. Unique-molecular-identifier-tagged TCR beta cDNA libraries were used. TCRdb independently ran MiXCR on the PCR reads; one entry per CDR3 protein. This sample has approximately 350,000 distinct CDR3 sequences, with around 37% found just once. Sequencing used blood. These receptor sequences come from a girl aged 10 to 17 with multiple sclerosis.

The chain recombines TRBV9 with TRBJ2-5; 7 bases are a match to TRBD1. Germline CDR1 reads SGDLS; CDR2 reads YYNGEE. The V and J ends lost 3 bases and 4 bases, in that order; junction bases with no gene match: 6. The CDR3 has 14 residues. CDR3 nucleotide sequence: TGTGCCAGCAGCGCCGGAGAGGGGGCAGAGACCCAGTACTTC. Its protein product is CASSAGEGAETQYF.

The V gene is TRBV13, the J gene TRBJ1-2; D possibly corresponds to TRBD1 (6 bases). CDR3 length: 17 amino acids. The ends were cut back, 4 bases at V and 1 base at J, with 19 bases in the middle. CDR1 and CDR2 (germline): PRHDT, FYEKMQ (reference sequence). The DNA for the CDR3 is TGTGCCAGCAGCTCCGCCTGGACAGCGGGACTTAACTATGGCTACACCTTC. Its translation: CASSSAWTAGLNYGYTF.

This clonotype turned up a few times. The V and J genes are TRBV29-1 and TRBJ2-5; TRBD1 aligns across 7 bases. Germline CDR1 SQVTM, CDR2 ANQGSEA. The CDR3 consists of 13 residues. Trimming took 5 bases from V and 1 from J; bases not matched to a gene: 4. In nucleotides, the CDR3 is TGCAGCGTTTCTGACAGGGCCCAAGAGACCCAGTACTTC. It is translated as CSVSDRAQETQYF.

This clonotype was detected a few times. The chain is built from TRBV20-1 and TRBJ2-1; a weak D match, TRBD1 (6 bases). CDR1 DFQATT and CDR2 SNEGSKA come from the germline V gene (reference sequence). The CDR3 totals 14 residues. The V and J ends lost 2 bases and 0 bases respectively, with 8 bases between them. CDR3 sequence (DNA): TGCAGTGCTAGACAGGGGAGCTCCTACAATGAGCAGTTCTTC. The encoded protein is CSARQGSSYNEQFF.

This clonotype was seen a few times. The CDR3 reads CSVGNSPYEQYF. The CDR3 bases are TGCAGCGTCGGCAACAGTCCTTACGAGCAGTACTTC. The J gene is TRBJ2-7, the V gene TRBV29-1; no clear D. This CDR3 is built from 12 residues. Trimming cost V 6 bases and J 4 bases, with 13 bases left between them. In germline, CDR1 is SQVTM, CDR2 ANQGSEA.

A few counts support this clonotype. This CDR3 reads CASSLADPGGDGYTF. The CDR3 DNA reads as TGTGCCAGCAGCTTAGCAGACCCAGGGGGGGATGGCTACACCTTC. The V and J genes are TRBV7-9 and TRBJ1-2; 7 bases match TRBD1. This CDR3 has 15 residues. Losses at the gene ends were 0 bases for V and 6 bases for J; bases not matched to a gene: 7. Germline V gives CDR1 SEHNR, CDR2 FQNEAQ (reference sequence).

This clonotype was detected only a few times. The rearrangement uses TRBV6-1 and TRBJ2-7, with 7 bases aligning to TRBD1. With 4 bases clipped from V and 1 base from J, the junction kept 7 bases outside the gene matches. Germline CDR1 reads MNHNS; CDR2 reads SASEGT. The CDR3 has 15 amino acids. CDR3 nucleotides: TGTGCCAGCAGTGGGTCGACAGGGCAATCCTACGAGCAGTACTTC. Residues: CASSGSTGQSYEQYF.

The chain has TRBV30 and TRBJ2-1, with a possible D match to TRBD1 (7 bases). Deletions cut 0 bases from V and 10 bases from J, with 19 bases between. CDR1 is GTSNPN, CDR2 SVGIG, per germline (reference sequence). The CDR3 is made up of 15 amino acids. The CDR3, as DNA: TGTGCCTGGAGTGTACTTAGCAGGGGGGCCAAGGAGCAGTTCTTC. Translation: CAWSVLSRGAKEQFF.

The rearrangement links TRBV20-1 to TRBJ2-1; D gene unclear. The CDR3 runs to 12 residues. Germline V gene data show CDR1 as DFQATT and CDR2 as SNEGSKA (reference sequence). V was shortened by 0 bases and J by 5 bases, with 5 bases between the two germline ends. This CDR3 reads CSARDINNEQFF. The DNA for the CDR3 is TGCAGTGCTAGAGATATCAACAATGAGCAGTTCTTC.

The V call is TRBV5-4, the J call TRBJ2-3; D is unclear. Germline V CDR1 and CDR2: SGHNT, YYREEE (reference sequence). This CDR3 contains 13 residues. V shed 4 bases and J shed 6 bases, with 12 bases lying between them. The CDR3: CASSPAPPDTQYF. The CDR3 DNA sequence: TGTGCCAGCAGCCCAGCCCCTCCGGATACGCAGTATTTT.

The chain carries TRBV4-1 and TRBJ2-7, with 7 positions matching TRBD2. With V trimmed by 1 base and J by 5 bases, 11 bases remained unmatched. This CDR3 contains 16 residues. CDR1 MGHRA and CDR2 YSYEKL come from the germline V gene. The CDR3 is CASSQASGREGDEQYF. The CDR3 DNA reads TGCGCCAGCAGCCAAGCTTCGGGGAGGGAGGGCGACGAGCAGTACTTC.

This clonotype occurred a few times. This chain joins TRBV13 and TRBJ2-1; no definite D call. V was shortened by 7 bases and J by 4 bases, with 11 bases between the two germline ends. The CDR3 consists of 13 residues. CDR1 and CDR2 from the germline V gene are PRHDT and FYEKMQ (reference sequence). This CDR3 is CASNNIEYNEQFF. Written as DNA, the CDR3 is TGTGCCAGCAACAACATAGAGTACAATGAGCAGTTCTTC.

This chain joins TRBV5-1 and TRBJ2-4; 8 bases map to TRBD1. CDR3 length: 15 amino acids. The V gene end was trimmed by 4 bases and the J gene end by 1 base; junction bases not matched to a gene: 4. Germline V gives CDR1 SGHRS, CDR2 YFSETQ. The chain's CDR3 is CASSPDRVAKNIQYF. The CDR3 DNA reads TGCGCCAGCAGCCCGGACAGGGTGGCCAAAAACATTCAGTACTTC.

This clonotype was observed a few times. CDR3 protein: CASSLQGALRETQYF. The CDR3 region has the DNA TGTGCCAGCAGCTTACAGGGGGCGCTCAGGGAGACCCAGTACTTC. This chain uses TRBV7-2 with TRBJ2-5, with 8 bases lining up with TRBD1. Unmatched junction bases numbered 7, after V lost 2 bases and J lost 5 bases. Germline V gives CDR1 SGHTA, CDR2 FQGNSA. The CDR3 extends over 15 amino acids.

This clonotype was counted between two and nine times. The chain recombines TRBV20-1 with TRBJ1-5; 10 bases are a match to TRBD1. The trim removed 0 bases at V and 2 bases at J, leaving 1 base unmatched. Per germline, CDR1 DFQATT and CDR2 SNEGSKA (reference sequence). The CDR3 consists of 15 residues. CDR3 DNA: TGCAGTGCTAGAGAAGGGACAGGGGGCAATCAGCCCCAGCATTTT. Translation gives CSAREGTGGNQPQHF.

This clonotype appeared a few times. This sequence joins TRBV29-1 and TRBJ2-7; D is unresolved. Trimming took off 4 bases at V and 2 bases at J, with 6 bases between the two ends. This CDR3 spans 11 amino acids. Germline CDR1 reads SQVTM; CDR2 reads ANQGSEA. CDR3 DNA sequence: TGCAGCGTTGTTGGTCCCTACGAGCAGTACTTC. Protein product: CSVVGPYEQYF.

This clonotype came up a few times. The chain couples TRBV6-5 to TRBJ2-2, with D possibly being TRBD1 (5 bases). V lost 6 bases and J lost 2, with 13 bases in between. This CDR3 has 15 amino acids. In germline, CDR1 is MNHEY, CDR2 SVGAGI. CDR3 in amino acids: CASRQGADNTGELFF. The CDR3 nucleotides read TGTGCCAGCAGGCAAGGGGCGGATAACACCGGGGAGCTGTTTTTT.

This clonotype was found a few times. The J gene is TRBJ2-7, the V gene TRBV10-2; D possibly corresponds to TRBD1 (6 bases). V lost 5 bases, J lost 6 bases, and 11 bases lay in between. Germline lookup yields CDR1 WSHSY and CDR2 SAAADI. The CDR3 has 12 residues. CDR3 nucleotide sequence: TGCGCCAGCAGTACCGACAGGTTCGAGCAGTACTTC. Translating it yields CASSTDRFEQYF.

V is TRBV11-2 and J is TRBJ2-1, with no clear D. CDR3 length: 11 amino acids. Germline CDR1 is SGHAT and CDR2 is FQNNGV. The V end was cut by 6 bases, the J end by 9 bases, with 9 bases between. The CDR3 region is CASRAGSEQFF. CDR3 bases: TGTGCCAGCAGGGCTGGCTCTGAGCAGTTCTTC.

The rearrangement uses TRBV28 and TRBJ2-7, with 7 nucleotides matching TRBD1. In germline, CDR1 is MDHEN, CDR2 SYDVKM. Trimming took 7 bases from V and 4 from J; bases not matched to a gene: 4. The length of the CDR3 is 12 residues. The CDR3 region is CASTRTGYEQYF. The CDR3 DNA is TGTGCCAGCACCCGGACAGGTTACGAGCAGTACTTC.

The sample holds many counts of this clonotype. The chain links TRBV29-1 to TRBJ2-1; 9 nucleotides align to TRBD1. The CDR3 totals 13 residues. Germline CDR1 SQVTM, CDR2 ANQGSEA. After removal of 7 bases from V and 6 bases from J, the junction contained 7 bases not matched to a gene. For the CDR3, the DNA is TGCAGCGGGGGGACAGGGACCGGCAATGAGCAGTTCTTC. Translating it yields CSGGTGTGNEQFF.

The CDR3 reads CASSFWTGQETQYF. CDR3 bases: TGTGCCAGCAGTTTTTGGACAGGACAAGAGACCCAGTACTTC. V is TRBV12-3 or TRBV12-4 and J is TRBJ2-5; 7 nucleotides align to TRBD1. V lost 3 bases, J lost 2 bases, and 3 bases stayed unmatched. The CDR3 sequence is 14 residues long.

V and J are TRBV6-1 and TRBJ2-3; TRBD1 aligns across 7 bases. This CDR3 region has 18 residues. From germline, CDR1 is MNHNS and CDR2 SASEGT. With 5 bases clipped from V and 0 bases from J, the junction kept 14 bases outside the gene matches. CDR3 loop: CASSLDRNYFTSTDTQYF. DNA of the CDR3: TGTGCCAGCAGTCTGGACAGGAACTATTTCACTAGCACAGATACGCAGTATTTT.

This clonotype was seen only a few times. The chain joins TRBV27 to TRBJ1-2; 9 bases are a match to TRBD1. The CDR3 totals 16 residues. The germline gives CDR1 MNHEY, CDR2 SMNVEV (reference sequence). V lost 5 bases and J lost 4; bases outside the gene matches: 11. CDR3 protein: CASSRRTGARSYGYTF. The DNA of the CDR3 is TGTGCCAGCAGTCGCCGGACAGGGGCCCGCAGCTATGGCTACACCTTC.

The chain joins TRBV29-1 to TRBJ1-2; 7 bases are shared with TRBD1. V was clipped by 0 bases and J by 2 bases; unmatched bases: 0. This CDR3 region has 13 residues. Germline V gives CDR1 SQVTM, CDR2 ANQGSEA. CDR3 DNA sequence: TGCAGCGTTGAAGACAGGGGGAACTATGGCTACACCTTC. Translation gives CSVEDRGNYGYTF.

This clonotype has more than one count but fewer than ten. V gene TRBV6-5 combines with J gene TRBJ1-1, with D perhaps matching TRBD1 (6 bases). Germline V gene data show CDR1 as MNHEY and CDR2 as SVGAGI. Between the trimmed V and J ends, which lost 7 bases and 6 bases, there was a span of 21 bases. The CDR3 is made up of 15 amino acids. The CDR3 sequence: CASNPARGLAAEAFF. The CDR3 nucleotides read TGTGCCAGCAATCCGGCCAGGGGCTTAGCGGCTGAAGCTTTCTTT.

The chain joins TRBV11-2 to TRBJ2-3; D possibly corresponds to TRBD1 (5 bases). The germline gives CDR1 SGHAT, CDR2 FQNNGV. This CDR3 has 15 amino acids. Deletions cut 5 bases from V and 6 bases from J, with 18 bases between. CDR3 protein: CASSPGPGEFDTQYF. The CDR3 region has the DNA TGTGCCAGCAGCCCAGGGCCAGGAGAGTTCGATACGCAGTATTTT.